This T cell receptor beta chain appears in the sequencing data of a study of T cell changes during pregnancy in multiple sclerosis. Assay used: immunoSEQ multiplex PCR; TCRdb lists only in-frame clones, some missing. The repertoire has 60,000 to 95,000 clones, under 95% of them found once; the top ten carry 0.35% to 0.45%. With V trimmed by 5 bases and J by 5 bases, 4 bases remained unmatched. In germline, CDR1 is SGHRS, CDR2 YFSETQ. CDR3 length: 14 residues. This chain joins TRBV5-1 and TRBJ1-6; the match to TRBD1 covers 7 bases. This sequence originates from a female donor with multiple sclerosis, enrolled in a pregnancy study. This material consisted of CD4+ T cells from peripheral blood mononuclear cells, taken before pregnancy. In DNA, the CDR3 is TGCGCCAGCAGATCCGGACAGGATAATTCACCCCTCCACTTT. Translated: CASRSGQDNSPLHF.